One T cell receptor beta chain is described in this entry. This record belongs to a study of CD8+ T cells in alopecia areata. RNA was isolated and reverse transcribed to cDNA, the sequencing template. Measured with immunoSEQ multiplex PCR; TCRdb has only the in-frame clones, and not every one. The sample contains over 150,000 clones, about 48% of which appear only once. As to treatment: oral pan-JAK inhibitor, 5-10 mg twice daily. V trimming: 4 bases; J trimming: 8 bases; junction bases outside the gene matches: 4. CDR1 MNHNY and CDR2 SVGAGI come from the germline V gene (reference sequence). The CDR3 totals 15 residues.

V gene TRBV6-6 combines with J gene TRBJ2-1; 14 bases align to TRBD2. This clonotype was sampled from a human donor with alopecia areata. This specimen was CD8+ T cells sorted from blood, taken at week 24, from a patient treated with tofacitinib. This CDR3 is CASSWTSGGSYEQFF. The CDR3 DNA reads TGTGCCAGCAGTTGGACTAGCGGGGGGTCCTATGAGCAGTTCTTC.